The 5 T cell receptor beta chains below come from one sample, sequenced in a study of blood T cells in healthy people across ages. It was with a sample-barcoded 5' primer and a J-beta primer mix that a second PCR of roughly 6 to 12 cycles was run. A single record per CDR3 protein comes from TCRdb applying MiXCR to the 5' RACE reads. The sample lists about 1.8 million distinct CDR3 sequences; about 50% were seen once. Sequences were obtained from blood. The receptors stem from a woman in her 40s in good health.

The chain links TRBV20-1 to TRBJ1-2, with unresolved D. CDR3 size: 12 residues. CDR1 is DFQATT and CDR2 is SNEGSKA in the germline V gene (reference sequence). Trimming took 6 bases from V and 2 from J, leaving 10 bases between them. The CDR3 spells CSATALNYGYTF. The CDR3, as DNA: TGCAGTGCCACGGCCTTAAACTATGGCTACACCTTC.

This clonotype was seen only a few times. At one of its ends the junction is not consistent with the germline gene, which may arise from a read error. This rearrangement joins TRBV29-1 to TRBJ2-3; 9 nucleotides match TRBD2. Germline values: CDR1 SQVTM, CDR2 ANQGSEA. The CDR3 covers 18 residues. CDR3 bases: TGCAGCGCTGAAGGGACTAGCTTTCCCGGAGCTAGCACAGATACGCAGTATTTT. The encoded protein is CSAEGTSFPGASTDTQYF.

The rearrangement links TRBV5-6 to TRBJ1-2; D perhaps matches TRBD1 (5 bases). The V gene lost 4 bases and the J gene lost 3 bases, with 10 bases spanning the gap. The germline CDR1 and CDR2 sequences are SGHDT and YYEEEE. This CDR3 contains 13 residues. The CDR3 loop is CASSDWGYYGYTF. The CDR3 coding sequence is TGTGCCAGCAGCGACTGGGGGTACTATGGCTACACCTTC.

The CDR3 spells CASSFVDSGIYGYTF. CDR3 nucleotides: TGTGCCAGCAGTTTCGTCGATTCGGGCATTTATGGCTACACCTTC. V is TRBV28 and J is TRBJ1-2; D not resolved. From germline, CDR1 is MDHEN and CDR2 SYDVKM. V was clipped by 3 bases and J by 5 bases, with 16 bases between them. The CDR3 loop spans 15 amino acids.

The gene calls are TRBV7-2 and TRBJ2-1; 10 nucleotides line up with TRBD1. The V segment lost 5 bases and the J segment 6 bases; nucleotides outside the gene matches: 10. The CDR3 covers 16 residues. Germline CDR1 reads SGHTA; CDR2 reads FQGNSA. CDR3 in amino acids: CASSENPTGGRNEQFF. For the CDR3, the DNA is TGTGCCAGCAGCGAGAACCCGACAGGGGGCCGCAATGAGCAGTTCTTC.